This TCR beta chain was sequenced during a study of cytomegalovirus exposure and HLA in healthy donors. As for the study in general: Of the donors genotyped, about 390 in all, 80% to 85% fell in the Caucasian-associated ancestry cluster.

CDR3 length: 15 residues. V lost 7 bases to trimming and J lost 5 bases; unmatched junction nucleotides: 12. Germline lookup yields CDR1 SNHLY and CDR2 FYNNEI. In regard to this clone: Its antigen is not known.

The PCR made use of 60 Vbeta and 13 Jbeta primers. Sequencing used immunoSEQ multiplex PCR; TCRdb keeps in-frame clones, though not all of them. This sample has more than 120,000 clones, with approximately 78% found just once. General study findings and limits: The authors excluded some V segments, including TRBV6-2 and TRBV6-3, as indistinguishable. Cytomegalovirus association was assigned to about 150 TCR beta chains.

The specimen was PBMCs. This chain uses TRBV2 with TRBJ1-2; 8 nucleotides match TRBD1. The sequence came from a woman between 40 and 55 years old in good health and CMV-seropositive. This CDR3 is CASKRETGERYGYTF. Written as DNA, the CDR3 is TGTGCCAGCAAGAGAGAGACAGGGGAAAGATATGGCTACACCTTC.